These T cell receptor beta chains were read from a single sample in a study of CD8+ T cells in alopecia areata. The table came from immunoSEQ multiplex PCR; TCRdb's copy has only in-frame clones and leaves some out. This table has over 150,000 clones, roughly 53% appearing once. The sequenced sample was CD8+ T cells sorted from blood, obtained at week 24, from a patient treated with tofacitinib. These receptor sequences come from a human donor with alopecia areata. The CDR3 runs from the conserved cysteine through the conserved F or W. A D gene is named only where the DNA matches it firmly. Only some rows state a clone size, as once, few, many or a class for expanded clones.

j_gene: TRBJ1-2; d_gene: -; v_gene: TRBV5-8; abundance: -; CDR3nt: TGCGCCAGCAGCCAAACGGCAGGGAGGCATGGCTACACCTTC; CDR3aa: CASSQTAGRHGYTF
j_gene: TRBJ1-4; d_gene: -; v_gene: TRBV7-9; abundance: -; CDR3nt: TGTGCCAGCAGCTTAGTCCCAGGCCCAACTAATGAAAAACTGTTTTTT; CDR3aa: CASSLVPGPTNEKLFF
j_gene: TRBJ1-2; d_gene: -; v_gene: TRBV4-3; abundance: -; CDR3nt: TGCGCCAGCAGCCAAACGACGACTGACCCGTCCGGCTACACCTTC; CDR3aa: CASSQTTTDPSGYTF
j_gene: TRBJ2-2; d_gene: -; v_gene: TRBV6-5; abundance: few; CDR3nt: TGTGCCAGCAGTAGGAAGGTCACCGGGGAGCTGTTTTTT; CDR3aa: CASSRKVTGELFF
j_gene: TRBJ1-5; d_gene: -; v_gene: TRBV2; abundance: -; CDR3nt: TGTGCCAGCAGCTTGGGGCGCGATCAGCCCCAGCATTTT; CDR3aa: CASSLGRDQPQHF
j_gene: TRBJ2-6; d_gene: TRBD1; v_gene: TRBV10-2; abundance: -; CDR3nt: TGCGCCAGCAGTGAGCGGACAGGGTTTGGGGCCAACGTCCTGACTTTC; CDR3aa: CASSERTGFGANVLTF
j_gene: TRBJ2-2; d_gene: -; v_gene: TRBV9; abundance: -; CDR3nt: TGTGCCAGCAGCGTAGGGGGGATCGGGGAGCTGTTTTTT; CDR3aa: CASSVGGIGELFF
j_gene: TRBJ2-5; d_gene: -; v_gene: TRBV13; abundance: -; CDR3nt: TGTGCCAGCAGCTTGGGCAGACAAGAGACCCAGTACTTC; CDR3aa: CASSLGRQETQYF
j_gene: TRBJ2-5; d_gene: -; v_gene: TRBV4-3; abundance: -; CDR3nt: TGCGCCAGCAGCCAAGACTGGTCCTTTTCGGCGGGGACACAAGAGACCCAGTACTTC; CDR3aa: CASSQDWSFSAGTQETQYF
j_gene: TRBJ2-7; d_gene: TRBD1; v_gene: TRBV9; abundance: -; CDR3nt: TGTGCCAGCAGCGTAGGGGCAGGGGGCCTTGACGAGCAGTACTTC; CDR3aa: CASSVGAGGLDEQYF
j_gene: TRBJ1-1; d_gene: -; v_gene: TRBV9; abundance: -; CDR3nt: TGTGCCAGCAGCGTAGGGGATGCGGACACTGAAGCTTTCTTT; CDR3aa: CASSVGDADTEAFF
j_gene: TRBJ2-7; d_gene: -; v_gene: TRBV23-1; abundance: few; CDR3nt: TGCGCCAGCAGTCAATACGAGCAGTACTTC; CDR3aa: CASSQYEQYF
j_gene: TRBJ2-2; d_gene: TRBD1; v_gene: TRBV7-9; abundance: -; CDR3nt: TGTGCCAGCAGCTTAGCGGACAGGGAAACCGGGGAGCTGTTTTTT; CDR3aa: CASSLADRETGELFF
j_gene: TRBJ1-6; d_gene: TRBD1; v_gene: TRBV14; abundance: -; CDR3nt: TGTGCCAGCAGTGCAGGGGGAACTTCACCCCTCCACTTT; CDR3aa: CASSAGGTSPLHF
j_gene: TRBJ2-3; d_gene: -; v_gene: TRBV25-1; abundance: few; CDR3nt: TGTGCCAGACCTTCGGCGGGGCGTCCGCAGTATTTT; CDR3aa: CARPSAGRPQYF
j_gene: TRBJ1-1; d_gene: -; v_gene: TRBV25-1; abundance: -; CDR3nt: TGTGCCAGCAGTGAAACTGCTAACACTGAAGCTTTCTTT; CDR3aa: CASSETANTEAFF
j_gene: TRBJ2-3; d_gene: -; v_gene: TRBV7-9; abundance: -; CDR3nt: TGTGCCAGCAGCGAAGGGGGACACACAGATACGCAGTATTTT; CDR3aa: CASSEGGHTDTQYF
j_gene: TRBJ1-1; d_gene: -; v_gene: TRBV30; abundance: -; CDR3nt: TGTGCCTGGATAGGGTCTCTTGGGGGAAACACTGAAGCTTTCTTT; CDR3aa: CAWIGSLGGNTEAFF
j_gene: TRBJ2-3; d_gene: -; v_gene: TRBV27; abundance: -; CDR3nt: TGTGCCAGCCGATCTCGTAGAGGCCAGTATTTT; CDR3aa: CASRSRRGQYF
j_gene: TRBJ2-1; d_gene: TRBD1; v_gene: TRBV11-3; abundance: few; CDR3nt: TGTGCCAGTACGCCTAGCTGGGACAGCTCATCGGCTGAGCAGTTCTTC; CDR3aa: CASTPSWDSSSAEQFF
j_gene: TRBJ1-2; d_gene: -; v_gene: TRBV25-1; abundance: -; CDR3nt: TGTGCCAGCATAGATCCTAACTATGGCTACACCTTC; CDR3aa: CASIDPNYGYTF
j_gene: TRBJ2-2; d_gene: TRBD1; v_gene: TRBV30; abundance: -; CDR3nt: TGTGCCTGGAGTGTCGGGACAGGGGTGACCGGGGAGCTGTTTTTT; CDR3aa: CAWSVGTGVTGELFF
j_gene: TRBJ2-2; d_gene: -; v_gene: TRBV10-3; abundance: few; CDR3nt: TGTGCCATCAGTAGAAAAGGAAGGAACACCGGGGAGCTGTTTTTT; CDR3aa: CAISRKGRNTGELFF
j_gene: TRBJ1-1; d_gene: TRBD1; v_gene: TRBV6-5; abundance: -; CDR3nt: TGTGCCAGCAGCCCCCAGACAGGGGGGATTGAAGCTTTCTTT; CDR3aa: CASSPQTGGIEAFF
j_gene: TRBJ1-1; d_gene: -; v_gene: TRBV19; abundance: few; CDR3nt: TGTGCCAGTAGTCTTTCCGGGGAGGGCTGGACTGAAGCTTTCTTT; CDR3aa: CASSLSGEGWTEAFF
j_gene: TRBJ2-7; d_gene: -; v_gene: TRBV11-2; abundance: -; CDR3nt: TGTGCCAGCAGCTTCGCCGTGAGCAGCAACTACGAGCAGTACTTC; CDR3aa: CASSFAVSSNYEQYF
j_gene: TRBJ2-1; d_gene: -; v_gene: TRBV7-6; abundance: -; CDR3nt: TGTGCCAGCAGCTTAGTTGGGGGGCTCGGAAATGAGCAGTTCTTC; CDR3aa: CASSLVGGLGNEQFF
j_gene: TRBJ2-1; d_gene: TRBD2; v_gene: TRBV29-1; abundance: few; CDR3nt: TGCAGCGTTGAAGATCTTGTGACTAGCGGGGGTAACAATGAGCAGTTCTTC; CDR3aa: CSVEDLVTSGGNNEQFF
j_gene: TRBJ1-2; d_gene: TRBD1; v_gene: TRBV30; abundance: -; CDR3nt: TGTGCCTGGAGTGTAACAGGGGTCTATGGCTACACCTTC; CDR3aa: CAWSVTGVYGYTF
j_gene: TRBJ1-2; d_gene: -; v_gene: TRBV25-1; abundance: -; CDR3nt: TGTGCCAGCAGTGACCCCCATGGCTACACCTTC; CDR3aa: CASSDPHGYTF
j_gene: TRBJ2-1; d_gene: TRBD2; v_gene: TRBV30; abundance: few; CDR3nt: TGTGCCTGGAGTGTTAAGCGAGCGGGGGACTACAATGAGCAGTTCTTC; CDR3aa: CAWSVKRAGDYNEQFF
j_gene: TRBJ2-3; d_gene: -; v_gene: TRBV5-1; abundance: -; CDR3nt: TGCGCCAGCAGCCCCAACCTACCAGATACGCAGTATTTT; CDR3aa: CASSPNLPDTQYF
j_gene: TRBJ2-6; d_gene: -; v_gene: TRBV2; abundance: -; CDR3nt: TGTGCCAGCAAGGCGGGGCCCTCTGGGGCCAACGTCCTGACTTTC; CDR3aa: CASKAGPSGANVLTF
j_gene: TRBJ2-2; d_gene: TRBD2; v_gene: TRBV29-1; abundance: -; CDR3nt: TGCAGCGTTACCCTGCTAGCGGAGAACACCGGGGAGCTGTTTTTT; CDR3aa: CSVTLLAENTGELFF
j_gene: TRBJ1-1; d_gene: -; v_gene: TRBV10-3; abundance: few; CDR3nt: TGTGCCATCAGTGGAGGAGGTGAAGCTTTCTTT; CDR3aa: CAISGGGEAFF
j_gene: TRBJ1-1; d_gene: -; v_gene: TRBV9; abundance: -; CDR3nt: TGTGCCAGCAGTGGAATGGGGAACACTGAAGCTTTCTTT; CDR3aa: CASSGMGNTEAFF
j_gene: TRBJ2-1; d_gene: TRBD1; v_gene: TRBV27; abundance: few; CDR3nt: TGTGCCAGCAGTTTATCGAGAGCAGGGGGCTGGGAGCAGTTCTTC; CDR3aa: CASSLSRAGGWEQFF
j_gene: TRBJ2-7; d_gene: TRBD1; v_gene: TRBV30; abundance: -; CDR3nt: TGTGCCTGGAGTGCGCCCTACCGGGACAGGGACTACGAGCAGTACTTC; CDR3aa: CAWSAPYRDRDYEQYF
j_gene: TRBJ2-3; d_gene: -; v_gene: TRBV10-2; abundance: -; CDR3nt: TGCGCCATCTCAGGGGACGGGAGCACAGATACGCAGTATTTT; CDR3aa: CAISGDGSTDTQYF
j_gene: TRBJ1-2; d_gene: TRBD1; v_gene: TRBV19; abundance: -; CDR3nt: TGTGCCAGTAGCGAAACAGGGGACGGCTACACCTTC; CDR3aa: CASSETGDGYTF
j_gene: TRBJ1-1; d_gene: TRBD1; v_gene: TRBV4-1; abundance: -; CDR3nt: TGCGCCAGCAGCCAAGGGAGGGACAGGCGCGGCACTGAAGCTTTCTTT; CDR3aa: CASSQGRDRRGTEAFF
j_gene: TRBJ2-3; d_gene: TRBD2; v_gene: TRBV7-9; abundance: -; CDR3nt: TGTGCCAGCAGCTTAGTAGCGGCTAGCGGGGGGGCGGATACGCAGTATTTT; CDR3aa: CASSLVAASGGADTQYF
j_gene: TRBJ2-7; d_gene: TRBD1; v_gene: TRBV27; abundance: few; CDR3nt: TGTGCCAGCAGTGACGACAGGGTTGGCGAGCAGTACTTC; CDR3aa: CASSDDRVGEQYF
j_gene: TRBJ2-5; d_gene: TRBD2; v_gene: TRBV5-1; abundance: -; CDR3nt: TGCGCCAGCAGCCAGCGGGGGGGCCACCAGACCCAGTACTTC; CDR3aa: CASSQRGGHQTQYF
j_gene: TRBJ2-7; d_gene: TRBD1; v_gene: TRBV4-3; abundance: -; CDR3nt: TGCGCCAGCAGCCAGGATGGACAGGGCCGCAACGAGCAGTACTTC; CDR3aa: CASSQDGQGRNEQYF